These 6 T cell receptor beta chains came from one sample sequenced in a study of low-dose radiotherapy and immunotherapy resistance in tumors (dated by TCRdb to 2021 to 2024). Sequenced on an Illumina MiniSeq. First-strand cDNA was synthesized using Superscript III and a set of TRAV- and TRBV-specific primers, so that both TCRalpha and TCRbeta chains were covered. TCRs were amplified for approximately 20 PCR cycles with Phusion, using a constant-region primer paired with the adapter attached to the V primers. The public reads were reprocessed in TCRdb via fastp at Q25 and MiXCR, keeping in-frame beta chains. Duplicate CDR3 protein sequences are folded into a single record with the most common DNA and genes. The sample has about 35,000 distinct CDR3 sequences on record, less than 25% of them singletons. The ten largest account for 9.2% of the sample. Per the publication, the time point label means: after trial treatment. The treatment or condition label on this specimen signifies: LDRT plus nivolumab, ipilimumab, low-dose cyclophosphamide and aspirin (RACIN trial).

The sequenced sample was PBMCs, obtained after low-dose radiotherapy plus immunotherapy. The receptors come from a female donor with ovarian cancer.

In its sample, this clonotype was seen many times. The chain links TRBV6-2 or TRBV6-3 to TRBJ2-1; 7 nucleotides agree with TRBD2. Losses at the gene ends were 1 base for V and 0 bases for J; bases not matched to a gene: 3. This CDR3 has 16 amino acids. Germline V CDR1 and CDR2: MNHEY, SVGEGT. CDR3 loop: CASSYWGGGSYNEQFF. The CDR3 nucleotides read TGTGCCAGCAGTTACTGGGGCGGGGGCTCCTACAATGAGCAGTTCTTC.

This clonotype has a count of ten or more. The V gene is TRBV30, the J gene TRBJ2-7; TRBD1 might be the D (6 bases). CDR3 length: 14 residues. The germline gives CDR1 GTSNPN, CDR2 SVGIG (reference sequence). Trimming stripped 7 bases from V and 2 bases from J, with 18 bases between. Here the CDR3 reads CAYGQPTDPYEQYF. DNA for the CDR3: TGTGCCTACGGACAGCCGACAGATCCCTACGAGCAGTACTTC.

Ten or more counts support this clonotype. The V gene is TRBV10-3, the J gene TRBJ2-2; no clear D gene. CDR1 and CDR2 from the germline V gene are ENHRY and SYGVKD. The CDR3 has 15 amino acids. CDR3 bases: TGTGCTTCCCGGCCCGGACCACAGAACACCGGGGAGCTGTTTTTT. Translated, it gives CASRPGPQNTGELFF.

On this clonotype: This probably arose from a read error, given a far larger clone one base away. The chain has TRBV27 and TRBJ2-7; the match to TRBD2 covers 9 bases. The CDR3 is 16 amino acids. Germline V CDR1 and CDR2: MNHEY, SMNVEV (reference sequence). Unmatched junction bases numbered 15, after V lost 5 bases and J lost 7 bases. CDR3 nucleotides: TGTGCCAGCAGTCCTGACGGTCTAGCGGGAAACAATGAGCAGTACTTC. It encodes CASSPDGLAGNNEQYF.

In regard to this clonotype: The likely explanation is a read error, given a far larger clone one base away. The chain employs TRBV20-1 and TRBJ2-7; TRBD1 matches 11 bases. V lost 5 bases and J lost 7; bases outside the gene matches: 7. Per the germline V gene, CDR1 is DFQATT and CDR2 is SNEGSKA (reference sequence). There are 13 residues in the CDR3. The CDR3 is CSAVRTGGNEQYF. The CDR3 coding sequence is TGCAGTGCTGTCCGGACAGGGGGCAATGAGCAGTACTTC.

Points on this clonotype: Its ends do not fully match the called genes, so a read error is possible. V usage is TRBV20-1 and J usage is TRBJ2-3, with D hard to call. The CDR3 extends over 13 amino acids. Germline V gives CDR1 DFQATT, CDR2 SNEGSKA (reference sequence). The CDR3 nucleotides are TGCAGTGCGACCACCGGGCCCACAGATATGCAGTATTTT. Its protein is CSATTGPTDMQYF.